This TCR beta chain appears in the sequencing data of a study of blood T cell repertoires in COVID-19. On the study more broadly: COVID-19 samples, acute and convalescent, were from the United States, Italy and Spain. T cells, B-cell-depleted T cells, or PBMCs provided the cDNA or gDNA that served as material.

Original processing methods: By means of reference gene primer amplification, nucleated cell counts were estimated. Some clones are missing from TCRdb's copy, which holds only in-frame ones; the method was immunoSEQ multiplex PCR. The V and J calls and the clone size are those of that table, but D and trimming were determined from the DNA. The sample records fewer than 130,000 clones, 72% being singletons. This CDR3 comprises 18 residues. CDR1 and CDR2 from the germline V gene are SGHRS and YFSETQ. The germline V and J ends were trimmed by 3 bases and 1 base, with 17 bases remaining between them. The sequence derives from a woman aged 60-75 years with acute or convalescent COVID-19. Sequenced input: peripheral blood. This chain joins TRBV5-1 and TRBJ1-6; no firm D call. Here the CDR3 DNA reads TGCGCCAGCAGCTCCCGTGAGGCCGGGTCGTCCTATAATTCACCCCTCCACTTT. This codes for CASSSREAGSSYNSPLHF.